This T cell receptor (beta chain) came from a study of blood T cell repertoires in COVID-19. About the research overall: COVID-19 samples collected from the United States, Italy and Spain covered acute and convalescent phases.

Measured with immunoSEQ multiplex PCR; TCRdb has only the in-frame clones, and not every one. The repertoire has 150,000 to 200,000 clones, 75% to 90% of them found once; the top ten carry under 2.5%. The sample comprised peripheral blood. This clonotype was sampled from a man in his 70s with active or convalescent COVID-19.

The DNA of the CDR3 is TGTGCCAGCAGGCGACTAGCGGTCGGGTATGAGCAGTTCTTC. Translation: CASRRLAVGYEQFF. The chain has TRBV2 and TRBJ2-1; 9 nucleotides match TRBD2. The V gene's germline CDR1 is SNHLY and CDR2 FYNNEI. After removal of 6 bases from V and 8 bases from J, the junction contained 8 bases not matched to a gene. The CDR3 is 14 amino acids.